This TCR beta chain was captured in a study of blood T cell repertoires in COVID-19. The CDR3 loop spans 13 amino acids. The V gene lost 5 bases and the J gene lost 1 base, with 8 bases spanning the gap. Germline V gene sequence: CDR1 MNHEY, CDR2 SVGAGI. Profiled with immunoSEQ multiplex PCR; TCRdb holds only in-frame clones, not every one. The data show around 450,000 clones, roughly 91% seen once. The gene calls are TRBV6-5 and TRBJ1-1; the D is unclear. Specimen: PBMCs or T cells enriched from blood (not recorded which). This receptor was obtained from a young man who had recovered from COVID-19. The CDR3 bases are TGTGCCAGCAGTCAGCCAGGGAACACTGAAGCTTTCTTT. It is translated as CASSQPGNTEAFF.